What follows are 23 T cell receptor beta chains derived from one specimen sequenced in a study of shared clonotypes between healthy human individuals. TCRdb's copy holds only in-frame clones and misses some; the assay was immunoSEQ multiplex PCR. The repertoire holds more than 2 million clones, with almost 96% as singletons. Sequencing was done on a sample of naive CD4+ T cells sorted from blood. The subset here: CD45RA+ positively selected. These receptors were collected from a man aged 18 to 29 in good health.

V and J are TRBV19 and TRBJ2-7; no reliable D call. Germline V gene sequence: CDR1 LNHDA, CDR2 SQIVND (reference sequence). Trimming removed 4 bases from V and 3 bases from J, with 16 bases in between. CDR3 size: 15 residues. The CDR3 here is CASSTRTDALYEQYF. The CDR3 DNA reads TGTGCCAGTAGTACTAGGACGGACGCTCTCTACGAGCAGTACTTC. Looking up the rest from reference TRBV19 and TRBJ2-7 gives the full variable domain: DGGITQSPKYLFRKEGQNVTLSCEQNLNHDAMYWYRQDPGQGLRLIYYSQIVNDFQKGDIAEGYSVSREKKESFPLTVTSAQKNPTAFYLCASSTRTDALYEQYFGPGTRLTVT.

Points on this clone: Other DNA sequences in the sample encode the same CDR3. The CDR3 region is CASSSSGSTDTQYF. The CDR3 DNA reads TGTGCCAGCAGTTCTAGCGGTAGCACAGATACGCAGTATTTT. The chain is built from TRBV7-9 and TRBJ2-3; 7 nucleotides line up with TRBD2. The CDR3 loop spans 14 amino acids. The ends lost 6 bases at V and 0 bases at J; junction bases unmatched: 3. Germline V lookup: CDR1 SEHNR, CDR2 FQNEAQ (reference sequence).

The V gene is TRBV29-1, the J gene TRBJ2-3; D is possibly TRBD1 or TRBD2 (5 bases each). Germline loops: CDR1 SQVTM, CDR2 ANQGSEA. This CDR3 contains 13 residues. The V gene lost 6 bases and the J gene lost 0 bases, with 10 bases spanning the gap. The CDR3 is CSVARDSTDTQYF. The DNA of the CDR3 is TGCAGCGTCGCGAGGGACAGCACAGATACGCAGTATTTT.

On this clone: The sample carries other DNA sequences with the same CDR3. Written as DNA, the CDR3 is TGCGCCAGCAGCCAAGACAGTAACTATGGCTACACCTTC. Translated: CASSQDSNYGYTF. The rearrangement joins TRBV5-1 to TRBJ1-2; the D gene is possibly TRBD1 (5 bases). CDR1 SGHRS and CDR2 YFSETQ come from the germline V gene. The CDR3 consists of 13 residues. V was pared by 4 bases and J by 1 base, with 8 bases between.

This clone was detected once. The rearrangement links TRBV11-2 to TRBJ2-3, with D unclear. CDR3 length equals 11 residues. CDR1 and CDR2 from the germline V gene are SGHAT and FQNNGV. V was shortened by 11 bases and J by 6 bases, with 12 bases between the two germline ends. CDR3 sequence (DNA): TGTGCCCGTTTAACAGAGGATACGCAGTATTTT. It translates to CARLTEDTQYF. The variable domain in full, completed from reference TRBV11-2 and TRBJ2-3, reads EAGVAQSPRYKIIEKRQSVAFWCNPISGHATLYWYQQILGQGPKLLIQFQNNGVVDDSQLPKDRFSAERLKGVDSTLKIQPAKLEDSAVYLCARLTEDTQYFGPGTRLTVL.

The rearrangement links TRBV7-2 to TRBJ2-5; 11 nucleotides agree with TRBD2. This CDR3 has 16 residues. Germline CDR1 SGHTA, CDR2 FQGNSA. Trimming removed 5 bases from V and 2 bases from J; junction bases left unmatched: 7. For the CDR3, the DNA is TGTGCCAGCAGCCAAGGGACTAGCGGAAGACAAGAGACCCAGTACTTC. Translated: CASSQGTSGRQETQYF.

V and J are TRBV5-1 and TRBJ2-1; no firm D call. The V gene's germline CDR1 is SGHRS and CDR2 YFSETQ. The V and J ends lost 2 bases and 0 bases respectively, with 9 bases between them. The CDR3 runs 15 residues. CDR3 amino acids: CASSFDSYSYNEQFF. The CDR3 nucleotides are TGCGCCAGCAGCTTTGACTCCTACTCCTACAATGAGCAGTTCTTC.

Notes on this clone: This same CDR3 is encoded by further DNA sequences in the sample. This chain joins TRBV6-5 and TRBJ2-7; 9 positions match TRBD1. Germline assignment: CDR1 MNHEY and CDR2 SVGAGI. The CDR3 has 15 amino acids. V was clipped by 0 bases and J by 3 bases; unmatched bases: 3. The CDR3 region is CASSYSGTGLYEQYF. CDR3 nucleotide sequence: TGTGCCAGCAGTTACTCCGGGACAGGGCTCTACGAGCAGTACTTC.

The chain links TRBV29-1 to TRBJ1-2; possible D gene TRBD1, 6 bases. Between the trimmed V and J ends, which lost 2 bases and 8 bases, there was a span of 15 bases. Germline V gives CDR1 SQVTM, CDR2 ANQGSEA. The CDR3 runs 13 residues. The CDR3 is CSVEQGKKRGYTF. CDR3 in DNA: TGCAGCGTTGAACAGGGGAAAAAACGCGGCTACACCTTC.

The chain uses TRBV11-3 and TRBJ2-2; TRBD2 matches at 10 bases. Trimming cost V 11 bases and J 1 base; bases outside gene matches: 4. Germline CDR1 SGHNT, CDR2 YENEEA. The length of the CDR3 is 14 residues. CDR3: CASRTSGNTGELFF. The DNA for the CDR3 is TGTGCCTCCCGGACTAGCGGGAACACCGGGGAGCTGTTTTTT.

This clone was observed a single time. The V call is TRBV10-3, the J call TRBJ1-3; D may be TRBD1 (5 bases). V was trimmed by 8 bases and J by 8 bases, leaving 16 bases between them. The CDR3 consists of 13 residues. Germline V gene sequence: CDR1 ENHRY, CDR2 SYGVKD. This chain's CDR3 is CAIGDGLADTIYF. CDR3 nucleotide sequence: TGTGCCATCGGGGACGGTCTCGCCGACACCATATATTTT.

Only one count was recorded for this clone. The V gene is TRBV19, the J gene TRBJ2-7; 11 bases are shared with TRBD2. Germline V CDR1 and CDR2: LNHDA, SQIVND (reference sequence). The CDR3 runs 15 residues. V shed 4 bases, J shed 6 bases, and the junction held 8 bases outside the gene matches. This CDR3 is CASSKLAGEASEQYF. CDR3 DNA sequence: TGTGCCAGTAGTAAACTAGCGGGAGAAGCCTCCGAGCAGTACTTC.

The V and J genes are TRBV7-2 and TRBJ2-7; 7 bases map to TRBD1. Per the germline V gene, CDR1 is SGHTA and CDR2 is FQGNSA. V was clipped by 5 bases and J by 5 bases; unmatched bases: 9. The CDR3 runs 14 residues. DNA for the CDR3: TGTGCCAGCAGCCCGTGGTACAGGGGCGACGAGCAGTACTTC. Translation: CASSPWYRGDEQYF.

The rearrangement links TRBV7-2 to TRBJ2-1; perhaps D is TRBD1 or TRBD2 (5 bases each). Germline V gives CDR1 SGHTA, CDR2 FQGNSA. The CDR3 is made up of 12 amino acids. Trimming cost V 8 bases and J 9 bases, with 14 bases left between them. CDR3 loop: CASRGDGGEQFF. In DNA form, the CDR3 reads TGTGCCAGCCGAGGGGATGGGGGTGAGCAGTTCTTC.

This chain links TRBV28 with TRBJ1-5, with D perhaps matching TRBD1 (5 bases). Trimming pared 4 bases from V and 3 bases from J, leaving 7 bases between. This CDR3 is 13 amino acids long. Germline V gives CDR1 MDHEN, CDR2 SYDVKM. CDR3 bases: TGTGCCAGCAGTTGGGGCAACAATCAGCCCCAGCATTTT. Residues: CASSWGNNQPQHF.

As concerns this clone: Other DNA sequences in this sample translate to the same CDR3. The V and J genes are TRBV5-4 and TRBJ2-3; tentatively, D is TRBD2 (6 bases). V lost 2 bases to trimming and J lost 0 bases, with 10 bases between them. The CDR3 is 15 residues long. Germline V gives CDR1 SGHNT, CDR2 YYREEE (reference sequence). The CDR3 DNA sequence: TGTGCCAGCAGCTTTGGCGGGGCTAGCACAGATACGCAGTATTTT. It specifies CASSFGGASTDTQYF.

This clone was seen only once. The J gene is TRBJ2-1, the V gene TRBV5-8, with D possibly being TRBD1 (5 bases). The germline V gene encodes CDR1 SGHTS and CDR2 YDEGEE. V was trimmed by 5 bases and J by 6 bases, leaving 24 bases between them. This CDR3 region has 17 residues. Written as DNA, the CDR3 is TGTGCCAGCAGTGATAAGGGCAGGGAACTGGGCTTCAATGAGCAGTTCTTC. Protein sequence: CASSDKGRELGFNEQFF. Filled out from reference TRBV5-8 and TRBJ2-1, the complete variable domain reads EAGVTQSPTHLIKTRGQQATLRCSPISGHTSVYWYQQALGLGLQFLLWYDEGEERNRGNFPPRFSGRQFPNYSSELNVNALELEDSALYLCASSDKGRELGFNEQFFGPGTRLTVL.

Regarding this clone: The same CDR3 also results from other DNA sequences found in this sample. The chain links TRBV5-1 to TRBJ2-2, with 7 bases fitting TRBD1. Germline V lookup: CDR1 SGHRS, CDR2 YFSETQ. The CDR3 covers 16 residues. The J segment lost 0 bases and the V segment lost 1 base, leaving 3 bases of the junction unmatched. The CDR3: CASSLPGTANTGELFF. DNA of the CDR3: TGCGCCAGCAGCTTGCCCGGGACAGCGAACACCGGGGAGCTGTTTTTT. The whole variable domain, remainder taken from reference TRBV5-1 and TRBJ2-2, is KAGVTQTPRYLIKTRGQQVTLSCSPISGHRSVSWYQQTPGQGLQFLFEYFSETQRNKGNFPGRFSGRQFSNSRSEMNVSTLELGDSALYLCASSLPGTANTGELFFGEGSRLTVL.

The gene calls are TRBV5-1 and TRBJ1-2, with D perhaps matching TRBD1 (5 bases). V was shortened by 4 bases and J by 8 bases, with 15 bases between the two germline ends. The CDR3 is 13 amino acids. Germline V gene lookup returns CDR1 SGHRS and CDR2 YFSETQ. CDR3 DNA sequence: TGCGCCAGCAGCCAAGACAGCAACTGGGGCTACACCTTC. Its translation is CASSQDSNWGYTF.

This chain joins TRBV9 and TRBJ2-7; TRBD2 aligns across 8 bases. Per germline, CDR1 SGDLS and CDR2 YYNGEE. Unmatched junction bases numbered 17, after V lost 10 bases and J lost 5 bases. This CDR3 region has 15 residues. The DNA for the CDR3 is TGTGCCCCCGAAGCGGGGGTTGGAGTCCCTAACGAGCAGTACTTC. Amino acids: CAPEAGVGVPNEQYF. Combining the CDR3 with reference TRBV9 and TRBJ2-7 gives the whole variable domain DSGVTQTPKHLITATGQRVTLRCSPRSGDLSVYWYQQSLDQGLQFLIQYYNGEERAKGNILERFSAQQFPDLHSELNLSSLELGDSALYFCAPEAGVGVPNEQYFGPGTRLTVT.

In regard to this clone: Other DNA sequences in this sample translate to the same CDR3. V usage is TRBV9 and J usage is TRBJ2-7, with TRBD1 matching 8 bases. Germline V gene sequence: CDR1 SGDLS, CDR2 YYNGEE. With V trimmed by 3 bases and J by 3 bases, 5 bases remained unmatched. This CDR3 spans 14 amino acids. The CDR3 here is CASSAGTGNYEQYF. The CDR3, as DNA: TGTGCCAGCAGCGCCGGGACAGGCAACTACGAGCAGTACTTC.

The chain recombines TRBV7-2 with TRBJ2-3; a possible D gene is TRBD2 (5 bases). Deletions cut 3 bases from V and 3 bases from J, with 16 bases between. The CDR3 length is 16 residues. Germline lookup yields CDR1 SGHTA and CDR2 FQGNSA. In DNA, the CDR3 is TGTGCCAGCAGCTTGTCTAGAGCTAGCAGGACAGATACGCAGTATTTT. The encoded protein is CASSLSRASRTDTQYF.

This clone appeared a few times. This chain joins TRBV28 and TRBJ1-3; D unclear. Trimming removed 6 bases from V and 4 bases from J, with 13 bases in between. Germline values: CDR1 MDHEN, CDR2 SYDVKM. CDR3 size: 14 residues. The CDR3 loop reads CASREQGRGNTIYF. As DNA, the CDR3 is TGTGCCAGCAGGGAGCAAGGGCGAGGAAACACCATATATTTT.